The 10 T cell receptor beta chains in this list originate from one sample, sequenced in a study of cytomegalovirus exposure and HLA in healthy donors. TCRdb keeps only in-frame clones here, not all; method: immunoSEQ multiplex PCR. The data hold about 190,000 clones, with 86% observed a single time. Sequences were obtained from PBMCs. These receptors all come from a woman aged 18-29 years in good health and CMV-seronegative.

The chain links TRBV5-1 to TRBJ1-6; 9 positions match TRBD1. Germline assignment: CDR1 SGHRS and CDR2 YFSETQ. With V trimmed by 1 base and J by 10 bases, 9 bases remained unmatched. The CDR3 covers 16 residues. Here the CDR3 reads CASSLIVGQGNSPLHF. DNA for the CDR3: TGCGCCAGCAGCTTGATCGTAGGACAGGGGAACTCACCCCTCCACTTT.

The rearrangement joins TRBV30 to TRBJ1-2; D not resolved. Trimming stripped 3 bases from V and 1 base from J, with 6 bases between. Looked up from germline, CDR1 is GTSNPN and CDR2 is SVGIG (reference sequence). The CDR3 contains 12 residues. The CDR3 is CAWRQNNYGYTF. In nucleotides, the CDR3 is TGTGCCTGGAGACAGAATAACTATGGCTACACCTTC.

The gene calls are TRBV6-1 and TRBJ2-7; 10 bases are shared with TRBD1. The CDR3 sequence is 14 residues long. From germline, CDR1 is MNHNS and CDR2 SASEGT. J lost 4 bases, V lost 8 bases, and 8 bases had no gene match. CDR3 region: CASETGGIWYEQYF. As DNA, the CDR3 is TGTGCCAGCGAGACAGGGGGCATCTGGTACGAGCAGTACTTC.

In DNA form, the CDR3 reads TGTGCCAGCAGCTTAGGCGGGAACCGCTACGAGCAGTACTTC. This encodes CASSLGGNRYEQYF. The chain couples TRBV13 to TRBJ2-7; maybe TRBD2 (5 bases). CDR1 PRHDT and CDR2 FYEKMQ come from the germline V gene (reference sequence). V lost 0 bases and J lost 3, with 9 bases in between. CDR3 length: 14 amino acids.

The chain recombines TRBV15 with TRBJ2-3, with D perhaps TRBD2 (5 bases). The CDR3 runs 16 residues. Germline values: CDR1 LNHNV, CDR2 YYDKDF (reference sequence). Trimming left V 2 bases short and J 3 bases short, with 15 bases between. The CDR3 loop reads CATSRQSPGTTDTQYF. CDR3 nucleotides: TGTGCCACCAGCAGACAGAGTCCGGGAACAACAGATACGCAGTATTTT.

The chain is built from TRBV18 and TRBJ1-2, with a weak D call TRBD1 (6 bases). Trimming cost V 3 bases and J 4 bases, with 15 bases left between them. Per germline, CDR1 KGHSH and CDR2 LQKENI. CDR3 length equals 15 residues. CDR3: CASSPNKGESYGYTF. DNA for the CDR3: TGTGCCAGCTCACCTAATAAGGGGGAAAGCTATGGCTACACCTTC.

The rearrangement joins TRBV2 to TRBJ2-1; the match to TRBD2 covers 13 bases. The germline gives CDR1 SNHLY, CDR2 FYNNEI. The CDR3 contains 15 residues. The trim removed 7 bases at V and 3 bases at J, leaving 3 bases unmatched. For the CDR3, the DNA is TGTGCCAGCATGACTAGCGGGGGGCTCTACAATGAGCAGTTCTTC. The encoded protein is CASMTSGGLYNEQFF.

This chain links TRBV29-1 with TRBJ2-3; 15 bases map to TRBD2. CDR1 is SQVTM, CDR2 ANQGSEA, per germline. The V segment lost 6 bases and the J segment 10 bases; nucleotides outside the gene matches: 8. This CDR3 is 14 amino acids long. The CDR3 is CSVGTSGGLGAQYF. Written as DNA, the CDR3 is TGCAGCGTCGGGACTAGCGGGGGGCTAGGGGCGCAGTATTTT.

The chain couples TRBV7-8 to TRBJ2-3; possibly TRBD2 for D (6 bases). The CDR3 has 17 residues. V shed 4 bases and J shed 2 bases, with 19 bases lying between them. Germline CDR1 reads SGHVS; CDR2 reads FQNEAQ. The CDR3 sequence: CASSWGWGGWTTDTQYF. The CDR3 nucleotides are TGTGCCAGCAGCTGGGGGTGGGGAGGATGGACCACAGATACGCAGTATTTT.

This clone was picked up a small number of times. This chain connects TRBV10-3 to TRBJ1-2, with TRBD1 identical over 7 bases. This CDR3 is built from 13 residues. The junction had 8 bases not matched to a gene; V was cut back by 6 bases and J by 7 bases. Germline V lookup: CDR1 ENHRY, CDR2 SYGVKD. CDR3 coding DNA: TGTGCCATCAGGGTAGACAGGGACGGTGGCTACACCTTC. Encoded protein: CAIRVDRDGGYTF.